This T cell receptor beta chain derives from a study of human thymus T cells. Profiled with immunoSEQ multiplex PCR; TCRdb holds only in-frame clones, not every one. This repertoire shows some 120,000 clones, just under 95% found once; its top ten account for 0.02% to 0.03%. Corrective heart surgery yielded resections, and these provided the thymus tissue. The donor group consisted of healthy Finnish infants who were having corrective surgery for congenital heart defects. About this clone itself: Its antigen is undetermined.

Study findings and constraints: In unrelated individuals, thymic repertoires overlapped highly, according to related research. Seemingly biased V and J gene usage marked thymic and blood repertoires.

The sequenced material came from thymus tissue. The receptor's source is a boy younger than two with a congenital heart defect but otherwise immunologically healthy.

CDR3 amino acids: CASSQGQGDYEQYF. For the CDR3, the DNA is TGCGCCAGCAGCCAAGGACAGGGGGACTACGAGCAGTACTTC. V and J are TRBV4-1 and TRBJ2-7; 9 positions match TRBD1. V trimming: 1 base; J trimming: 3 bases; junction bases outside the gene matches: 1. Germline V lookup: CDR1 MGHRA, CDR2 YSYEKL. This CDR3 has 14 residues.